This is a list of T cell receptor beta chains from one sample in a study of blood T cell repertoires in COVID-19. Measured with immunoSEQ multiplex PCR; TCRdb has only the in-frame clones, and not every one. Of approximately 340,000 clones in the sample, just over 90% were seen once. Material: PBMCs or T cells enriched from blood (not recorded which). These receptors were taken from a woman between 35 and 50 years old who had been exposed to COVID-19. Both conserved end residues are part of each CDR3. Fields, in order: J gene, clone size, D gene, V gene, CDR3 protein, CDR3 DNA. D genes are given only for firm matches. The size entry is marked missing in some rows and otherwise reads once, few, many or a size class.

j_gene: TRBJ2-3
abundance: .
d_gene: .
v_gene: TRBV7-2
CDR3aa: CASSLAGASGADTQYF
CDR3nt: TGTGCCAGCAGCTTAGCGGGGGCTAGCGGTGCAGATACGCAGTATTTT

j_gene: TRBJ2-6
abundance: .
d_gene: .
v_gene: TRBV7-3
CDR3aa: CASSLSQGRTGANVLTF
CDR3nt: TGTGCCAGCAGCTTGTCCCAGGGTAGGACTGGGGCCAACGTCCTGACTTTC

j_gene: TRBJ1-4
abundance: .
d_gene: .
v_gene: TRBV4-1
CDR3aa: CASSQDSGLDEKLFF
CDR3nt: TGCGCCAGCAGCCAAGATTCCGGTCTGGATGAAAAACTGTTTTTT

j_gene: TRBJ1-6
abundance: once
d_gene: TRBD1
v_gene: TRBV27
CDR3aa: CASTSGRGLRNSPLHF
CDR3nt: TGTGCCAGCACTTCGGGCAGGGGGCTAAGGAATTCACCCCTCCACTTT

j_gene: TRBJ1-3
abundance: .
d_gene: .
v_gene: TRBV30
CDR3aa: CAWSGTSGNTIYF
CDR3nt: TGTGCCTGGAGTGGGACTTCTGGAAACACCATATATTTT

j_gene: TRBJ2-4
abundance: .
d_gene: .
v_gene: TRBV11-2
CDR3aa: CASSPTSGIQYF
CDR3nt: TGTGCCAGCAGCCCGACTAGTGGCATTCAGTACTTC

j_gene: TRBJ2-6
abundance: .
d_gene: .
v_gene: TRBV2
CDR3aa: CASRDREGAGANVLTF
CDR3nt: TGTGCCAGCAGGGACAGGGAGGGGGCTGGGGCCAACGTCCTGACTTTC

j_gene: TRBJ1-5
abundance: .
d_gene: .
v_gene: TRBV2
CDR3aa: CASSRGQSNQPQHF
CDR3nt: TGTGCCAGCAGCCGGGGTCAGAGCAATCAGCCCCAGCATTTT

j_gene: TRBJ2-1
abundance: .
d_gene: TRBD2
v_gene: TRBV6-5
CDR3aa: CASSYAIRTGRDEQFF
CDR3nt: TGTGCCAGCAGTTACGCGATCCGGACGGGGAGGGATGAGCAGTTCTTC

j_gene: TRBJ2-7
abundance: .
d_gene: TRBD1
v_gene: TRBV6-2/TRBV6-3
CDR3aa: CASSPLGQGAEQYF
CDR3nt: TGTGCCAGCAGTCCACTCGGCCAGGGGGCCGAGCAGTACTTC

j_gene: TRBJ1-2
abundance: .
d_gene: .
v_gene: TRBV6-5
CDR3aa: CASSPDRSNYGYTF
CDR3nt: TGTGCCAGCAGCCCCGACAGATCTAACTATGGCTACACCTTC

j_gene: TRBJ1-4
abundance: .
d_gene: .
v_gene: TRBV10-1
CDR3aa: CASSESTANHEKLFF
CDR3nt: TGCGCCAGCAGTGAGTCGACAGCTAATCATGAAAAACTGTTTTTT

j_gene: TRBJ2-7
abundance: few
d_gene: .
v_gene: TRBV21-1
CDR3aa: CASSKGDRTSRGPYEQYF
CDR3nt: TGTGCCAGCAGCAAGGGGGACAGGACGTCAAGGGGTCCCTACGAGCAGTACTTC

j_gene: TRBJ2-7
abundance: .
d_gene: .
v_gene: TRBV21-1
CDR3aa: CATGDRVREQYF
CDR3nt: TGTGCCACCGGAGACAGGGTCAGGGAGCAGTACTTC

j_gene: TRBJ2-2
abundance: .
d_gene: TRBD2
v_gene: TRBV4-1
CDR3aa: CASSQARTSGLTGELFF
CDR3nt: TGCGCCAGCAGCCAAGCCCGGACTAGCGGCCTCACCGGGGAGCTGTTTTTT

j_gene: TRBJ1-1
abundance: .
d_gene: .
v_gene: TRBV12-5
CDR3aa: CASGLSGYTEAFF
CDR3nt: TGTGCTAGTGGTTTGTCGGGATATACTGAAGCTTTCTTT

j_gene: TRBJ1-3
abundance: .
d_gene: TRBD1
v_gene: TRBV11-3
CDR3aa: CASSLSVQAGGGNTIYF
CDR3nt: TGTGCCAGCAGCTTGTCAGTTCAGGCAGGGGGAGGAAACACCATATATTTT

j_gene: TRBJ2-2
abundance: .
d_gene: .
v_gene: TRBV6-1
CDR3aa: CASSEMSGNTGELFF
CDR3nt: TGTGCCAGCAGTGAAATGTCAGGGAACACCGGGGAGCTGTTTTTT

j_gene: TRBJ1-1
abundance: .
d_gene: .
v_gene: TRBV15
CDR3aa: CATSREKQGFTEAFF
CDR3nt: TGTGCCACCAGCAGAGAAAAACAGGGATTTACTGAAGCTTTCTTT

j_gene: TRBJ2-1
abundance: .
d_gene: .
v_gene: TRBV5-1
CDR3aa: CASSLQGKNANEQFF
CDR3nt: TGCGCCAGCAGCTTGCAGGGTAAAAATGCCAATGAGCAGTTCTTC

j_gene: TRBJ1-2
abundance: .
d_gene: .
v_gene: TRBV9
CDR3aa: CASSVVGVGGYTF
CDR3nt: TGTGCCAGCAGCGTAGTAGGGGTAGGTGGCTACACCTTC

j_gene: TRBJ2-1
abundance: .
d_gene: TRBD1
v_gene: TRBV24-1
CDR3aa: CATSDPRGTGNEQFF
CDR3nt: TGTGCCACCAGTGATCCCAGGGGGACAGGCAATGAGCAGTTCTTC

j_gene: TRBJ2-7
abundance: .
d_gene: .
v_gene: TRBV13
CDR3aa: CASSPEGGVYEQYF
CDR3nt: TGTGCCAGCAGCCCAGAAGGCGGGGTTTATGAGCAGTACTTC

j_gene: TRBJ2-2
abundance: few
d_gene: TRBD2
v_gene: TRBV27
CDR3aa: CASSTIPGLAGWTGELFF
CDR3nt: TGTGCCAGCAGTACGATCCCGGGACTAGCGGGATGGACCGGGGAGCTGTTTTTT

j_gene: TRBJ2-7
abundance: .
d_gene: .
v_gene: TRBV24-1
CDR3aa: CATSDETLVREASGEQYF
CDR3nt: TGTGCCACCAGTGATGAGACCCTCGTGAGGGAGGCCTCAGGCGAGCAGTACTTC

j_gene: TRBJ1-5
abundance: .
d_gene: TRBD1
v_gene: TRBV18
CDR3aa: CASSLTGINQPQHF
CDR3nt: TGTGCCAGCTCCCTGACAGGGATCAATCAGCCCCAGCATTTT

j_gene: TRBJ1-1
abundance: .
d_gene: .
v_gene: TRBV30
CDR3aa: CAWRSSGKPTEAFF
CDR3nt: TGTGCCTGGAGGTCCTCCGGGAAGCCCACTGAAGCTTTCTTT

j_gene: TRBJ2-1
abundance: .
d_gene: .
v_gene: TRBV30
CDR3aa: CAWTPSAQSSYNEQFF
CDR3nt: TGTGCCTGGACCCCTAGCGCCCAGAGCTCCTACAATGAGCAGTTCTTC

j_gene: TRBJ1-1
abundance: .
d_gene: .
v_gene: TRBV4-3
CDR3aa: CASSQLRQVNTEAFF
CDR3nt: TGCGCCAGCAGCCAACTCCGACAGGTGAACACTGAAGCTTTCTTT

j_gene: TRBJ2-1
abundance: .
d_gene: TRBD2
v_gene: TRBV11-3
CDR3aa: CASSLHGLAGVEEQFF
CDR3nt: TGTGCCAGCAGCTTACATGGACTAGCGGGAGTCGAGGAGCAGTTCTTC

j_gene: TRBJ2-4
abundance: .
d_gene: .
v_gene: TRBV30
CDR3aa: CAWGRGGYGKNIQYF
CDR3nt: TGTGCCTGGGGACGAGGCGGGTATGGCAAAAACATTCAGTACTTC

j_gene: TRBJ2-5
abundance: .
d_gene: .
v_gene: TRBV30
CDR3aa: CAWIQRRGFESETQYF
CDR3nt: TGTGCCTGGATTCAGCGGAGAGGGTTCGAGTCGGAGACCCAGTACTTC

j_gene: TRBJ2-5
abundance: .
d_gene: TRBD2
v_gene: TRBV20-1
CDR3aa: CSASPAGGGETQYF
CDR3nt: TGCAGTGCTAGTCCAGCGGGGGGGGGAGAGACCCAGTACTTC

j_gene: TRBJ2-2
abundance: once
d_gene: TRBD1
v_gene: TRBV24-1
CDR3aa: CATSDPSRTGLDTGELFF
CDR3nt: TGTGCCACCAGTGACCCCTCCCGGACAGGGTTGGACACCGGGGAGCTGTTTTTT

j_gene: TRBJ2-7
abundance: .
d_gene: .
v_gene: TRBV2
CDR3aa: CASNVGTPYEQYF
CDR3nt: TGTGCCAGCAATGTGGGGACTCCCTACGAGCAGTACTTC

j_gene: TRBJ1-4
abundance: .
d_gene: .
v_gene: TRBV5-4
CDR3aa: CASSLEPNEKLFF
CDR3nt: TGTGCCAGCAGCCTGGAGCCTAATGAAAAACTGTTTTTT

j_gene: TRBJ2-1
abundance: few
d_gene: TRBD1
v_gene: TRBV3-1/TRBV3-2
CDR3aa: CASSPTLPTLDRENEQFF
CDR3nt: TGTGCCAGCAGCCCTACCCTACCGACCTTGGACAGGGAAAATGAGCAGTTCTTC

j_gene: TRBJ1-4
abundance: .
d_gene: .
v_gene: TRBV6-5
CDR3aa: CASSYGGGNEKLFF
CDR3nt: TGTGCCAGCAGTTACGGGGGGGGTAATGAAAAACTGTTTTTT

j_gene: TRBJ1-1
abundance: .
d_gene: TRBD1
v_gene: TRBV18
CDR3aa: CASSPDRGLTEAFF
CDR3nt: TGTGCCAGCTCACCTGACAGGGGGCTCACTGAAGCTTTCTTT

j_gene: TRBJ2-5
abundance: .
d_gene: TRBD2
v_gene: TRBV6-5
CDR3aa: CASRGLSETQYF
CDR3nt: TGTGCCAGCAGGGGACTATCAGAGACCCAGTACTTC

j_gene: TRBJ2-5
abundance: .
d_gene: TRBD2
v_gene: TRBV7-2
CDR3aa: CASSLAQGLVGETQYF
CDR3nt: TGTGCCAGCAGCTTAGCCCAAGGACTAGTTGGGGAGACCCAGTACTTC

j_gene: TRBJ1-6
abundance: .
d_gene: TRBD1
v_gene: TRBV5-6
CDR3aa: CASSLVAGGSPLHF
CDR3nt: TGTGCCAGCAGCTTGGTGGCAGGGGGCTCACCCCTCCACTTT